Here is one T cell receptor (beta chain) with its context. The antigen remains unidentified. The unexposed donors gave CD4+ T cells in about 2011-2018, prior to COVID-19. CD4+ T cells were isolated from the cells after 10 days of culture. Unexposed-donor CD4+ T cells were probed with SARS-CoV-2 S/N and four cold-coronavirus spikes, cells permitting. PBMCs were plated at about 2 million per well in IL-2-containing medium. Germline V lookup: CDR1 LNHDA, CDR2 SQIVND (reference sequence). The CDR3 extends over 12 amino acids. V lost 7 bases and J 6 bases, leaving 10 bases between the germline ends. This sample is part of a study of CD4 T cells in relation to SARS-CoV-2 and coronaviruses. Produced via immunoSEQ multiplex PCR; TCRdb's table is partial and in-frame only. This sample has under 20,000 clones, with about 76% found just once. Study-level results: Approximately 65% of donors had memory CD4+ clonotypes crossrecognizing SARS-CoV-2 and common cold coronavirus spike. No crossreactivity against non-spike viral proteins was tested here.

The chain recombines TRBV19 with TRBJ2-1, with D perhaps TRBD2 (6 bases). The receptor comes from a human donor in good health. Sequenced sample: CD4+ T cells from PBMCs, cultured in vitro. DNA for the CDR3: TGTGCCAGTAATTGGAGGGGCAATGAGCAGTTCTTC. This gives the protein CASNWRGNEQFF.